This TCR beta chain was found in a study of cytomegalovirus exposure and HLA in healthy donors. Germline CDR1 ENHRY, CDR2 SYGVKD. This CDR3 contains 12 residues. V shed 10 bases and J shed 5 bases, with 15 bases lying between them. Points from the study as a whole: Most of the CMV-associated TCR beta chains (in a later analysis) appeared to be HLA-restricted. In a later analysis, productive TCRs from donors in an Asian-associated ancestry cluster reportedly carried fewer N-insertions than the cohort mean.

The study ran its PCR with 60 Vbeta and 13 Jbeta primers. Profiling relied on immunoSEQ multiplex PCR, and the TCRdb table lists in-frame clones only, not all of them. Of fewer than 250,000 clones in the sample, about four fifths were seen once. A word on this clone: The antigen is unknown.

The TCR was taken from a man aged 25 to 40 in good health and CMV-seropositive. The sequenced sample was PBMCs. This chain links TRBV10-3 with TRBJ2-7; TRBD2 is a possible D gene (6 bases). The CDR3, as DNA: TGTGCCACCACGGGACTCTCGGACGAGCAGTACTTC. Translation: CATTGLSDEQYF.